This T cell receptor (beta chain) was captured in a study of blood T cell repertoires in COVID-19. At the level of the study: The study drew acute and convalescent COVID-19 samples from the United States, Italy and Spain. In each case, the material was cDNA or gDNA derived from T cells, B-cell-depleted T cells, or PBMCs.

The trim removed 3 bases at V and 2 bases at J, leaving 3 bases unmatched. The germline V gene has CDR1 SGDLS and CDR2 YYNGEE. The CDR3 contains 15 residues. This clone has a single count. In the original analysis: Estimates of nucleated cell counts were drawn from the amplification of reference gene primers. Clones were read by immunoSEQ multiplex PCR, and TCRdb kept only the in-frame ones, dropping some. The V and J calls and clone size are taken from that table; D and trimming were inferred from the DNA. The data contain roughly 140,000 clones, 75% to 85% of them seen just once; the ten biggest clones take up 10% to 15%.

The sequenced material came from peripheral blood. This receptor was identified in a man in his 60s with active or convalescent COVID-19. The chain links TRBV9 to TRBJ2-1; 9 nucleotides line up with TRBD2. The CDR3 here is CASSALAGTYNEQFF. The CDR3 DNA reads TGTGCCAGCAGCGCTCTAGCGGGAACCTACAATGAGCAGTTCTTC.